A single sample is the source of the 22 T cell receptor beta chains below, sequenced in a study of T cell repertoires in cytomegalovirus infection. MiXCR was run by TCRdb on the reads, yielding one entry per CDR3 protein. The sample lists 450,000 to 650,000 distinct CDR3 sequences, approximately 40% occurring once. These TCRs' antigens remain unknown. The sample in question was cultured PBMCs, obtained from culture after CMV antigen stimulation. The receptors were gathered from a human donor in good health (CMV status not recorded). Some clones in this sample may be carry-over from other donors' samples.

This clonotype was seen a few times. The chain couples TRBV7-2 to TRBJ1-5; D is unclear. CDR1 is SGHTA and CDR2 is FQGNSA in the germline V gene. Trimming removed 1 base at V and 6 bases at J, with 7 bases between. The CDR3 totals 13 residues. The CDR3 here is CASSLGDVQPQHF. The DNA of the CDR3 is TGTGCCAGCAGCTTAGGTGACGTTCAGCCCCAGCATTTT.

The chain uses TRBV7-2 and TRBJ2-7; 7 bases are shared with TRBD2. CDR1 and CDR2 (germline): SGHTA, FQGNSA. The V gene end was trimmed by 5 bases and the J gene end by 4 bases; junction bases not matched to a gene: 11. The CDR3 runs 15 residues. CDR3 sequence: CASSASSGLFYEQYF. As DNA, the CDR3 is TGTGCCAGCAGCGCGTCTAGCGGACTTTTTTACGAGCAGTACTTC.

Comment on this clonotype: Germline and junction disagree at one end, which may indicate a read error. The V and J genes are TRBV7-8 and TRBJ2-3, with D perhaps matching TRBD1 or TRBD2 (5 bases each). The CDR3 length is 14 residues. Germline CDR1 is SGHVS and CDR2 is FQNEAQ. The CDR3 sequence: CASGRGGRTDRQYF. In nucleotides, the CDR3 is TGTGCCAGCGGCCGGGGCGGACGCACAGATAGGCAGTATTTT.

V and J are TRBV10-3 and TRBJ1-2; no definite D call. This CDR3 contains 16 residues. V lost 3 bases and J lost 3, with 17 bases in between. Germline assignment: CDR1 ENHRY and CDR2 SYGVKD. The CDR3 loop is CAISDLPHGEDYGYTF. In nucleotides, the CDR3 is TGTGCCATCAGTGACCTCCCCCACGGAGAAGACTATGGCTACACCTTC.

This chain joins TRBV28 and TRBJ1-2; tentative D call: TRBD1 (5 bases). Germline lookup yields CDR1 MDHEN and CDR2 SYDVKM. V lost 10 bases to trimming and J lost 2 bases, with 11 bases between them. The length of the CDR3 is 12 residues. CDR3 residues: CATADSNYGYTF. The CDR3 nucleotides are TGTGCCACCGCAGACAGCAACTATGGCTACACCTTC.

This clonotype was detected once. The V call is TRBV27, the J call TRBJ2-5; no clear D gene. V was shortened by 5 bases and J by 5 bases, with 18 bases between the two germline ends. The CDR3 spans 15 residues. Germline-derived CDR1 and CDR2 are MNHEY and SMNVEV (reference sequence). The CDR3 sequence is CASSPSPPFGETQYF. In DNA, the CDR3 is TGTGCCAGCAGTCCGAGTCCCCCCTTTGGGGAGACCCAGTACTTC.

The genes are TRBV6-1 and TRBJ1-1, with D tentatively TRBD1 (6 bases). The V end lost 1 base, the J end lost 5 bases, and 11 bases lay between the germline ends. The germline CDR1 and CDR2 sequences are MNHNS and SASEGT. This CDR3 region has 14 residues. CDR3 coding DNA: TGTGCCAGCAGTGAAGAAGGAACAGGGACTGAAGCTTTCTTT. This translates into CASSEEGTGTEAFF.

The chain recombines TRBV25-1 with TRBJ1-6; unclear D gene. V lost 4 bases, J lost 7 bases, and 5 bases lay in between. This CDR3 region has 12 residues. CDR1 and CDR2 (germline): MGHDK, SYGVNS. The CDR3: CASSAPNSPLHF. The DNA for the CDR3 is TGTGCCAGCAGTGCCCCCAATTCACCCCTCCACTTT.

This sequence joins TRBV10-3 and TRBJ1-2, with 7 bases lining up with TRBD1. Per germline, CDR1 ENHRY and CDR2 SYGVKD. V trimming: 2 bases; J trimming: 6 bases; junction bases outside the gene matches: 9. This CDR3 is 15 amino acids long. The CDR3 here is CAISEPGQRGDGYTF. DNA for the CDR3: TGTGCCATCAGTGAGCCGGGACAGAGAGGAGATGGCTACACCTTC.

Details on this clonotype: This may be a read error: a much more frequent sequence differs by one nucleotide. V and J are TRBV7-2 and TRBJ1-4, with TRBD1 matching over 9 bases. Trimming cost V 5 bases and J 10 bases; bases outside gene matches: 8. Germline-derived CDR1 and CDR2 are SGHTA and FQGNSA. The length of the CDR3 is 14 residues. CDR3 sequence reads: CASSPCGTGLKLFF. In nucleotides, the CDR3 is TGTGCCAGCAGCCCTTGCGGGACAGGGCTAAAACTGTTTTTT.

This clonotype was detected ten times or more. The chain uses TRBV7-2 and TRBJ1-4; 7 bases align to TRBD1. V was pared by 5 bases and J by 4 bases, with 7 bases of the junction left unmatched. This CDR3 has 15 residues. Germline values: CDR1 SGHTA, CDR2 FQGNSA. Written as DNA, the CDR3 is TGTGCCAGCAGCGCCTTGACAGGGTTTAATGAAAAACTGTTTTTT. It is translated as CASSALTGFNEKLFF.

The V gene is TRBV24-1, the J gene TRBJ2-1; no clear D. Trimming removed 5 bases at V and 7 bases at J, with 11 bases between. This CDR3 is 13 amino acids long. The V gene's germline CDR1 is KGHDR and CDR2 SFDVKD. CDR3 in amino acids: CATSGRPKNEQFF. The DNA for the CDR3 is TGTGCCACCAGTGGAAGACCAAAGAATGAGCAGTTCTTC.

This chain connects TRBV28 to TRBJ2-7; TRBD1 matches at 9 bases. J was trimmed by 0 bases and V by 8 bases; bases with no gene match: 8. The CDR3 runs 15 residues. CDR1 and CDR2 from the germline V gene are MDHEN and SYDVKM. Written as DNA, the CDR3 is TGTGCCAGCTCTACGCGGACAGGGGTCTCCTACGAGCAGTACTTC. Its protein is CASSTRTGVSYEQYF.

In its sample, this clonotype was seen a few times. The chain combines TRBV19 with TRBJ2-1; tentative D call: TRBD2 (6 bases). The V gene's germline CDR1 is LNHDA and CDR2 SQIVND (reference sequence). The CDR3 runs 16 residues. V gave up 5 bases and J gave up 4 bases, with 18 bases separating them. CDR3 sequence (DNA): TGTGCCAGTAGTTCCCCTGGAGGGGCTAGGTACAATGAGCAGTTCTTC. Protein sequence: CASSSPGGARYNEQFF.

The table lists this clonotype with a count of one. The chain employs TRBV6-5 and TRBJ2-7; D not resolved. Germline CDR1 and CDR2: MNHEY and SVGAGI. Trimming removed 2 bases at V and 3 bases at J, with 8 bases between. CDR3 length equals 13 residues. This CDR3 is CASSYNLGYEQYF. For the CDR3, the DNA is TGTGCCAGCAGTTACAATCTGGGCTACGAGCAGTACTTC.

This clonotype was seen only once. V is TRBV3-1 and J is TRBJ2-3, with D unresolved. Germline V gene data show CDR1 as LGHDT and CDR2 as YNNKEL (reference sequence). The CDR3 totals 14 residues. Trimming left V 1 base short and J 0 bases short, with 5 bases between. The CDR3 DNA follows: TGTGCCAGCAGCCAAGGGCGTAGCACAGATACGCAGTATTTT. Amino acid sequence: CASSQGRSTDTQYF.

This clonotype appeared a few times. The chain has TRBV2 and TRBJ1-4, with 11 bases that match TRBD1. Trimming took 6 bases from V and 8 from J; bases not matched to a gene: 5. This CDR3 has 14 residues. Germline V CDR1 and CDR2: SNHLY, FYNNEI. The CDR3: CASRAGQGDEKLFF. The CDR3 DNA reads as TGTGCCAGCAGAGCGGGACAGGGGGACGAAAAACTGTTTTTT.

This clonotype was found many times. CDR3 sequence reads: CASSPDPANEKLFF. CDR3 nucleotides: TGTGCCAGCAGCCCGGACCCCGCAAATGAAAAACTGTTTTTT. The V gene is TRBV7-8, the J gene TRBJ1-4; D ambiguous. From germline, CDR1 is SGHVS and CDR2 FQNEAQ. Trimming left V 5 bases short and J 5 bases short, with 12 bases between. This CDR3 spans 14 amino acids.

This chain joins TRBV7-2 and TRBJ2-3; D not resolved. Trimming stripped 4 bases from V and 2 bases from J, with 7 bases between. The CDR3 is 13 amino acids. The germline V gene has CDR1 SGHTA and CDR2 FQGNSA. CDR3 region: CASSSFSTDTQYF. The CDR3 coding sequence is TGTGCCAGCAGCTCTTTCTCCACAGATACGCAGTATTTT. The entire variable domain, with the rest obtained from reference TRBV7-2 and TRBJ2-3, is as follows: GAGVSQSPSNKVTEKGKDVELRCDPISGHTALYWYRQSLGQGLEFLIYFQGNSAPDKSGLPSDRFSAERTGGSVSTLTIQRTQQEDSAVYLCASSSFSTDTQYFGPGTRLTVL.

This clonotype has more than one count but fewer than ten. The CDR3, as DNA: TGTGCCAGCAGCTCAAGGACAGGACCCGGCACTGAAGCTTTCTTT. Its protein product is CASSSRTGPGTEAFF. The rearrangement joins TRBV7-2 to TRBJ1-1; TRBD1 matches 7 bases. The V and J ends lost 4 bases and 4 bases, in that order; junction bases with no gene match: 9. From germline, CDR1 is SGHTA and CDR2 FQGNSA. The CDR3 runs to 15 residues.

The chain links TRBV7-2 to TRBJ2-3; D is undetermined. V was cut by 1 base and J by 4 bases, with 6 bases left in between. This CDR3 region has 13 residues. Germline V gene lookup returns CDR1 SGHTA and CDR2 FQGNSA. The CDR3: CASSLGHSDTQYF. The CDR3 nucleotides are TGTGCCAGCAGCTTAGGACATTCAGATACGCAGTATTTT.

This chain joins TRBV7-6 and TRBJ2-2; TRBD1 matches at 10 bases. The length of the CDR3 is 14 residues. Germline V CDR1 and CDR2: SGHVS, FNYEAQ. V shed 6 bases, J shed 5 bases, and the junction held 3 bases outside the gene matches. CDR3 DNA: TGTGCCAGCAGGTCGGGACAGGGGACCGGGGAGCTGTTTTTT. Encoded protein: CASRSGQGTGELFF.